The 10 T cell receptor beta chains listed next were all sequenced from one sample in a study of blood T cell repertoires in COVID-19. Measured with immunoSEQ multiplex PCR; TCRdb has only the in-frame clones, and not every one. Seen here are 200,000 to 250,000 clones, 82% observed once, and the top ten hold approximately 5.6%. The specimen sequenced was peripheral blood. Every receptor here comes from a woman aged 70-85 years with COVID-19, enrolled during active disease.

This chain joins TRBV28 and TRBJ2-4, with 7 bases aligning to TRBD1. V was clipped by 7 bases and J by 6 bases; unmatched bases: 6. This CDR3 has 13 amino acids. Germline values: CDR1 MDHEN, CDR2 SYDVKM. The CDR3 sequence is CASTSGTANIQYF. Written as DNA, the CDR3 is TGTGCCAGCACGTCCGGGACAGCAAACATTCAGTACTTC.

This sequence joins TRBV27 and TRBJ2-7, with TRBD1 matching over 12 bases. The germline V gene has CDR1 MNHEY and CDR2 SMNVEV (reference sequence). Unmatched junction bases numbered 11, after V lost 1 base and J lost 4 bases. This CDR3 has 18 amino acids. CDR3 residues: CASSLFTPGTGGSYEQYF. CDR3 in DNA: TGTGCCAGCAGTTTATTCACGCCCGGGACAGGGGGCTCTTACGAGCAGTACTTC.

J is TRBJ1-4 and V is TRBV12-1; the table's D call of TRBD1 was not tested on the DNA. TRBV12-1 is labeled a pseudogene. CDR3 length: 16 amino acids. This chain's CDR3 is CASSFGRTATNEKLFF. The DNA of the CDR3 is TGTGCCAGCAGCTTTGGTCGTACAGCAACTAATGAAAAACTGTTTTTT.

The chain uses TRBV15 and TRBJ2-3; D remains ambiguous. This CDR3 spans 19 amino acids. Looked up from germline, CDR1 is LNHNV and CDR2 is YYDKDF (reference sequence). The ends were cut back, 1 base at V and 0 bases at J, with 20 bases in the middle. This chain's CDR3 is CATSRGDWNTVPSTDTQYF. CDR3 DNA: TGTGCCACCAGCAGAGGTGATTGGAACACAGTCCCTAGCACAGATACGCAGTATTTT.

The chain uses TRBV7-9 and TRBJ2-7; a weak D match, TRBD2 (5 bases). CDR3 length: 16 amino acids. Germline CDR1 reads SEHNR; CDR2 reads FQNEAQ (reference sequence). The V end was cut by 4 bases, the J end by 0 bases, with 16 bases between. This chain's CDR3 is CASSSPASRISYEQYF. CDR3 bases: TGTGCCAGCAGCTCCCCAGCTAGCCGAATCTCCTACGAGCAGTACTTC.

V and J are TRBV3-1 (or the pseudogene TRBV3-2) and TRBJ1-4; 9 bases map to TRBD1. Germline lookup yields CDR1 LGHDT and CDR2 YNNKEL (reference sequence). This CDR3 has 22 residues. The V gene end was trimmed by 0 bases and the J gene end by 5 bases; junction bases not matched to a gene: 22. Written as DNA, the CDR3 is TGTGCCAGCAGCCAAGATCAAAGGGGGGGACAGGGTTTTAAGTCGCAGAATGAAAAACTGTTTTTT. It encodes CASSQDQRGGQGFKSQNEKLFF.

DNA of the CDR3: TGCGCCAGCAGTCAATCATTAAAAGGGGGGGGATCGAAAGGAAACACCATATATTTT. Protein sequence: CASSQSLKGGGSKGNTIYF. The V gene is TRBV23-1, the J gene TRBJ1-3, with D possibly being TRBD1 (6 bases). TRBV23-1 is an open reading frame, and its role is uncertain. Trimming shortened V by 0 bases and J by 4 bases, and 22 bases separated the two germline ends. The CDR3 contains 19 residues.

The chain recombines TRBV9 with TRBJ2-7; a possible D gene is TRBD2 (7 bases). The CDR3 has 13 residues. Deletions cut 3 bases from V and 6 bases from J, with 13 bases between. CDR1 and CDR2 from the germline V gene are SGDLS and YYNGEE. DNA of the CDR3: TGTGCCAGCAGCGCGGGCCGGGGGGCCGAGCAGTACTTC. Translating gives CASSAGRGAEQYF. Looking up the rest from reference TRBV9 and TRBJ2-7 gives the full variable domain: DSGVTQTPKHLITATGQRVTLRCSPRSGDLSVYWYQQSLDQGLQFLIQYYNGEERAKGNILERFSAQQFPDLHSELNLSSLELGDSALYFCASSAGRGAEQYFGPGTRLTVT.

This rearrangement joins TRBV28 to TRBJ2-7; 9 nucleotides match TRBD1. Germline V gives CDR1 MDHEN, CDR2 SYDVKM. V lost 10 bases, J lost 2 bases, and 6 bases stayed unmatched. This CDR3 is 13 amino acids long. The CDR3 bases are TGTGCCATCGGGGACAGGGAGACCTACGAGCAGTACTTC. This encodes CAIGDRETYEQYF.

The chain uses TRBV5-1 and TRBJ2-5, with TRBD1 as a possible D gene (6 bases). V was trimmed by 2 bases and J by 2 bases, leaving 13 bases between them. This CDR3 comprises 15 residues. The germline gives CDR1 SGHRS, CDR2 YFSETQ. This CDR3 is CASSFQGILQETQYF. The CDR3 DNA is TGCGCCAGCAGCTTCCAGGGGATATTGCAAGAGACCCAGTACTTC.